This T cell receptor beta chain was sequenced in a study of cytomegalovirus exposure and HLA in healthy donors. Notes on the study in general: For presence/absence analyses, sequencing depth was assumed to be roughly uniform across donors.

13 Jbeta primers and 60 Vbeta primers were used for the PCR. TCRdb's copy holds only in-frame clones and misses some; the assay was immunoSEQ multiplex PCR. The table has 100,000 to 150,000 clones, about 80% seen once. Of note for this clone: The antigen remains unidentified.

What was sequenced was PBMCs. The receptor was derived from a boy aged 2-15 years in good health and CMV-seronegative.

CDR3 sequence reads: CASSSTLGETQYF. The CDR3 DNA reads as TGTGCCAGCAGCTCCACCCTAGGAGAGACCCAGTACTTC. The rearrangement links TRBV7-3 to TRBJ2-5; D gene ambiguous. This CDR3 spans 13 amino acids. Germline V lookup: CDR1 SGHTA, CDR2 FQGTGA. Trimming cost V 4 bases and J 4 bases, with 10 bases left between them.